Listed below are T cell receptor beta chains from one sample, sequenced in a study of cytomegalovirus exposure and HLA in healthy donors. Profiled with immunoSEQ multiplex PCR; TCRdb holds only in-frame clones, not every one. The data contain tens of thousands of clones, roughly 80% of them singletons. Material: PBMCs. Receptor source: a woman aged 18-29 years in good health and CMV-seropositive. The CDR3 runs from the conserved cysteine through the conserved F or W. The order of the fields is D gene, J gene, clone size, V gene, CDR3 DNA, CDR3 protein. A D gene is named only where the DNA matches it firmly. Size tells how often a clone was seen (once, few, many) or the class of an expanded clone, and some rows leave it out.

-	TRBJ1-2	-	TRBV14	TGTGCCAGCAGCCTTATTTCGTCGGGGTATGGCTACACCTTC	CASSLISSGYGYTF
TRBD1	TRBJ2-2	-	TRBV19	TGTGCCAGTAGTGTAACCGGGACAGGGATTTCGGACACCGGGGAGCTGTTTTTT	CASSVTGTGISDTGELFF
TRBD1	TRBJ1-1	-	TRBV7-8	TGTGCCAGCAGCTTCCGACAGGGACCTGAAGCTTTCTTT	CASSFRQGPEAFF
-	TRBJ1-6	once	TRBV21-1	TGTGCCAGCAGGAGTACAGGGGGCGGTTCACCCCTCCACTTT	CASRSTGGGSPLHF
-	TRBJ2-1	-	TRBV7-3	TGTGCCAGCAGCTTAACGTTAAGGGGTGTAGCGGACCCCTACAATGAGCAGTTCTTC	CASSLTLRGVADPYNEQFF
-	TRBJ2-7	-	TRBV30	TGTGCCTGGAGTGTGCGTTACGAGCAGTACTTC	CAWSVRYEQYF
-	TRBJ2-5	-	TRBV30	TGTGCCTGGACTTCGGGGACACAGTACCAAGAGACCCAGTACTTC	CAWTSGTQYQETQYF
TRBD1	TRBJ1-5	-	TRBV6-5	TGTGCCAGCAGAAGGGACAGGGTCGGTCAGCCCCAGCATTTT	CASRRDRVGQPQHF
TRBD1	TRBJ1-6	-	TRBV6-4	TGTGCCAGCAGCGGTGAAAACAGGGGACCTGTGTGGTATAATTCACCCCTCCACTTT	CASSGENRGPVWYNSPLHF
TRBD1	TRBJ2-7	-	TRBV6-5	TGTGCCAGCAGAAGGGGACAGGGGCCAGCCTACGAGCAGTACTTC	CASRRGQGPAYEQYF
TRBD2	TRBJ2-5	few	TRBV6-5	TGTGCCAGCAGGCCGACTAGCGCGGGTTGGAAGACCCAGTACTTC	CASRPTSAGWKTQYF
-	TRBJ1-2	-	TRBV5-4	TGTGCCAGCAGCTCACCCTCGGGGGGGGACTATGGCTACACCTTC	CASSSPSGGDYGYTF
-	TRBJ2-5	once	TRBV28	TGTGCCAGCAGTTTCCAGTCCACAAATATCCAGTACTTC	CASSFQSTNIQYF
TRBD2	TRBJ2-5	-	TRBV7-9	TGTGCCAGCAGCCCTCTAGCGGGGGGCATTTCCCAGTACTTC	CASSPLAGGISQYF
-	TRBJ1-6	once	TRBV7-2	TGTGCCAGCAGCTCGGTACAGAATAGTTCACCCCTCCACTTT	CASSSVQNSSPLHF
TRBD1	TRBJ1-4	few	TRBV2	TGTGCCAGCATAGTTTATCTTAGGACAGGGAATGAAAAACTGTTTTTT	CASIVYLRTGNEKLFF
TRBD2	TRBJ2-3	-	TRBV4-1	TGCGCCAGCAGCCAAGATCTGGGACTAGCGGGAGATAGAGGAGATACGCAGTATTTT	CASSQDLGLAGDRGDTQYF
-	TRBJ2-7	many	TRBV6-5	TGTGCCAGCTATACGAGCTCCTACGAGCAGTACTTC	CASYTSSYEQYF
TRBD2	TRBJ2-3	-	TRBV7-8	TGTGCCAGCAGCTTCAGGGGACTAGCGGGGGCTGGAGATACGCAGTATTTT	CASSFRGLAGAGDTQYF
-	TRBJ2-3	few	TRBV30	TGTGCCTGGAGTGTAAAGGGGGGGACAGATACGCAGTATTTT	CAWSVKGGTDTQYF